This is a list of T cell receptor beta chains from one sample in a study of CD8 T cells in ankylosing spondylitis. One entry per CDR3 protein results from TCRdb running MiXCR on the 5' RACE reads. The sample carries roughly 400,000 distinct CDR3 sequences, 20% to 25% recorded once. Sequenced input: blood, either unsorted or a sorted T cell fraction (not recorded which). Receptor source: a male donor with ankylosing spondylitis. Each CDR3 is given with its conserved first and last residue. A D gene is named only where the DNA matches it firmly. Where a row states a size, it is once, few, many or the class of an expanded clone; other rows omit it.

>TRBV6-1|TRBJ2-2|TRBD1|few
CASSRTGGLPAGELFF
TGTGCCAGCAGCCGGACAGGGGGCCTCCCGGCCGGGGAGCTGTTTTTT
>TRBV10-3|TRBJ2-2|NA|NA
CAIKREVDTGELFF
TGTGCCATCAAACGCGAGGTCGACACCGGGGAGCTGTTTTTT
>TRBV19|TRBJ2-5|NA|NA
CASSSGYETQYF
TGTGCCAGTAGTTCCGGGTATGAGACCCAGTACTTC
>TRBV19|TRBJ2-3|TRBD1|NA
CASSGRDRGTDTQYF
TGTGCCAGTAGTGGCCGGGACAGGGGCACAGATACGCAGTATTTT
>TRBV12-3/TRBV12-4|TRBJ1-1|NA|many
CASSLTGSTEAFF
TGTGCCAGCAGTTTAACAGGGTCGACTGAAGCTTTCTTT
>TRBV20-1|TRBJ1-2|NA|NA
CSASGPETRGYGYTF
TGCAGTGCCTCGGGACCAGAGACACGGGGCTATGGCTACACCTTC
>TRBV29-1|TRBJ1-1|NA|NA
CSVRDGMNTEAFF
TGCAGCGTTAGGGACGGCATGAACACTGAAGCTTTCTTT
>TRBV18|TRBJ2-3|TRBD2|NA
CASSLLRLAGATDTQYF
TGTGCCAGCTCACTCCTCCGACTAGCGGGGGCCACAGATACGCAGTATTTT
>TRBV20-1|TRBJ2-1|NA|once
CSAGDWNEQFF
TGCAGTGCCGGAGACTGGAATGAGCAGTTCTTC
>TRBV11-3|TRBJ2-3|NA|few
CASSQDSGIGTDTQYF
TGTGCCAGCAGCCAGGATAGCGGAATAGGCACAGATACGCAGTATTTT
>TRBV20-1|TRBJ2-1|TRBD2|few
CSASPGTSGSYSEQFF
TGCAGTGCTAGCCCTGGGACTAGCGGGAGTTACAGTGAGCAGTTCTTC
>TRBV5-1|TRBJ2-7|NA|NA
CASSWEGREQYF
TGCGCCAGCAGCTGGGAAGGTCGGGAGCAGTACTTC
>TRBV7-2|TRBJ2-1|NA|NA
CASSLEDSYYNEQFF
TGTGCCAGCAGCTTAGAGGACTCGTACTACAATGAGCAGTTCTTC
>TRBV10-3|TRBJ2-3|NA|NA
CAIQGITDTQYF
TGTGCCATCCAGGGGATCACAGATACGCAGTATTTT
>TRBV5-1|TRBJ2-7|TRBD2|NA
CASSRRAGDGSEQYF
TGCGCCAGCAGCCGACGGGCGGGAGATGGTTCCGAGCAGTACTTC
>TRBV18|TRBJ1-3|TRBD1|NA
CASSSPQGVGNTIYF
TGTGCCAGCTCATCCCCTCAGGGGGTAGGAAACACCATATATTTT
>TRBV11-3|TRBJ2-3|TRBD2|NA
CASSQTSGYPDTQYF
TGTGCCAGCAGTCAGACTAGCGGGTACCCCGATACGCAGTATTTT
>TRBV9|TRBJ2-7|TRBD2|NA
CASSASGTNYEQYF
TGTGCCAGCAGCGCTTCCGGGACTAATTACGAGCAGTACTTC
>TRBV5-1|TRBJ2-1|NA|NA
CASSLSRRNEQFF
TGCGCCAGCAGCTTGTCGCGTAGGAATGAGCAGTTCTTC
>TRBV4-1|TRBJ1-6|NA|many
CASSQSGQLRSYNSPLHF
TGCGCCAGCAGCCAATCCGGACAGCTTCGCTCCTATAATTCACCCCTCCACTTT
>TRBV29-1|TRBJ1-6|NA|NA
CSVALGRNSPLHF
TGCAGCGTTGCCCTGGGGCGGAATTCACCCCTCCACTTT
>TRBV18|TRBJ1-2|TRBD1|NA
CASSDGQGFGYTF
TGTGCCAGCTCCGACGGACAGGGTTTCGGCTACACCTTC
>TRBV4-2|TRBJ1-6|TRBD1|NA
CASSRDRGSSYNSPLHF
TGTGCCAGCAGCAGGGACAGGGGAAGCTCCTATAATTCACCCCTCCACTTT
>TRBV11-2|TRBJ2-6|NA|few
CASSLRDQKNSGANVLTF
TGTGCCAGCAGCCTCCGGGATCAAAAAAACTCTGGGGCCAACGTCCTGACTTTC
>TRBV28|TRBJ2-1|TRBD2|NA
CASRIAGGPHNEQFF
TGTGCCAGCAGAATAGCGGGGGGACCCCACAATGAGCAGTTCTTC
>TRBV6-2/TRBV6-3|TRBJ2-7|NA|NA
CASSSRQLSTYEQYF
TGTGCCAGCAGTTCGCGCCAACTTTCCACCTACGAGCAGTACTTC
>TRBV12-3/TRBV12-4|TRBJ1-5|NA|many
CASSLDIWQPQHF
TGTGCCAGCAGTTTAGATATCTGGCAGCCCCAGCATTTT
>TRBV29-1|TRBJ2-1|TRBD2|few
CSAERGSSYNEQFF
TGCAGCGCTGAGCGGGGGAGCTCCTACAATGAGCAGTTCTTC
>TRBV5-1|TRBJ1-4|NA|NA
CASSLSGGRATNEKLFF
TGCGCCAGCAGCTTGTCCGGGGGAAGAGCAACTAATGAAAAACTGTTTTTT
>TRBV2|TRBJ2-3|TRBD2|NA
CASSYSSGISTDTQYF
TGCGCCAGCAGTTACTCTAGCGGGATAAGCACAGATACGCAGTATTTT
>TRBV19|TRBJ1-1|NA|NA
CASRRWVNTEAFF
TGTGCCAGTCGCCGTTGGGTGAACACTGAAGCTTTCTTT
>TRBV10-3|TRBJ2-2|NA|few
CAITKEAGELFF
TGTGCCATCACGAAGGAGGCCGGGGAGCTGTTTTTT
>TRBV4-1|TRBJ1-1|NA|NA
CASSPTRWVVNTEAFF
TGCGCCAGCAGCCCCACCCGTTGGGTGGTGAACACTGAAGCTTTCTTT
>TRBV11-1|TRBJ2-1|NA|few
CASTAGWDEQFF
TGTGCCAGCACCGCGGGTTGGGATGAGCAGTTCTTC
>TRBV20-1|TRBJ2-1|NA|NA
CSARDEGEFF
TGCAGTGCTAGAGATGAGGGGGAGTTCTTC
>TRBV7-9|TRBJ2-7|NA|NA
CASSLYSYEQYF
TGTGCCAGCAGCTTATACTCCTACGAGCAGTACTTC
>TRBV12-3/TRBV12-4|TRBJ2-5|NA|few
CASSRDRRQAAETQYF
TGTGCCAGCAGCCGAGACCGTAGACAGGCGGCGGAGACCCAGTACTTC
>TRBV5-1|TRBJ2-2|TRBD2|NA
CASSRGGAVNTGELFF
TGCGCCAGCTCCCGCGGGGGAGCGGTTAACACCGGGGAGCTGTTTTTT
>TRBV20-1|TRBJ2-1|NA|NA
CRAEYNEQFF
TGCAGGGCCGAGTACAATGAGCAGTTCTTC
>TRBV28|TRBJ1-5|NA|NA
CASNGSGQPQHF
TGTGCCAGCAACGGATCTGGTCAGCCCCAGCATTTT
>TRBV7-6|TRBJ2-1|TRBD2|many
CASSLERGGYNEQFF
TGTGCCAGCAGCTTAGAAAGGGGAGGGTACAATGAGCAGTTCTTC
>TRBV15|TRBJ2-1|TRBD2|few
CATSGGTGRSYNEQFF
TGTGCCACCAGCGGGGGAACCGGGAGGTCCTACAATGAGCAGTTCTTC
>TRBV12-3/TRBV12-4|TRBJ2-1|TRBD2|few
CASSVSGKQFF
TGTGCCAGCAGTGTTAGCGGGAAGCAGTTCTTC
>TRBV6-2/TRBV6-3|TRBJ2-2|NA|NA
CASSYSRSGELFF
TGTGCCAGCAGTTACAGTAGGTCCGGGGAGCTGTTTTTT
>TRBV20-1|TRBJ2-5|NA|NA
CSAREILGNRETQYF
TGCAGTGCTAGAGAAATCTTGGGGAATCGAGAGACCCAGTACTTC
>TRBV15|TRBJ1-1|NA|few
CATSRDRNAEAFF
TGTGCCACCAGCAGAGACAGGAACGCTGAAGCTTTCTTT
>TRBV9|TRBJ2-2|NA|NA
CASSAPRTSNTGELFF
TGTGCCAGCAGCGCTCCGCGGACATCCAACACCGGGGAGCTGTTTTTT
>TRBV13|TRBJ2-7|NA|few
CASSLGRATYEQYF
TGTGCCAGCAGCTTAGGGAGGGCCACCTACGAGCAGTACTTC
>TRBV7-2|TRBJ1-3|NA|NA
CASRSRSATGNTIYF
TGTGCCAGCAGATCGAGGTCAGCAACCGGAAACACCATATATTTT
>TRBV6-1|TRBJ1-1|NA|NA
CASTVEGTTEAFF
TGTGCCAGCACTGTTGAAGGCACCACTGAAGCTTTCTTT
>TRBV5-1|TRBJ2-1|TRBD2|NA
CASSGGLESEQFF
TGCGCCAGCAGCGGAGGACTAGAGTCTGAGCAGTTCTTC
>TRBV2|TRBJ2-1|NA|NA
CASSEEAFGNEQFF
TGTGCCAGCAGTGAAGAAGCCTTCGGGAATGAGCAGTTCTTC
>TRBV4-2|TRBJ1-5|NA|few
CASSQGGGQGRDQPQHF
TGTGCCAGCAGCCAAGGGGGAGGGCAGGGAAGGGATCAGCCCCAGCATTTT
>TRBV7-3|TRBJ2-6|NA|NA
CASSMDEVSGANVLTF
TGTGCCAGCAGCATGGACGAAGTCTCTGGGGCCAACGTCCTGACTTTC